The 22 T cell receptor beta chains below were found in one sample sequenced in a study of shared clonotypes between healthy human individuals. Sequenced by immunoSEQ multiplex PCR; TCRdb stores in-frame clones only, minus some. The sample lists fewer than 3 million clones, around 92% occurring once. Specimen: naive CD4+ T cells from PBMCs. Documented subset: CD45RA+ positively selected. These receptors were collected from a man aged 18 to 35 in good health. Some clones in this sample may be carry-over from other donors' samples.

This chain connects TRBV28 to TRBJ2-1; 7 bases fit TRBD2. V shed 8 bases, J shed 6 bases, and the junction held 13 bases outside the gene matches. The CDR3 has 15 amino acids. CDR1 and CDR2 (germline): MDHEN, SYDVKM. The CDR3 reads CASLPVLAYANEQFF. The CDR3 DNA reads TGTGCCAGCCTCCCAGTACTAGCGTACGCCAATGAGCAGTTCTTC.

V and J are TRBV27 and TRBJ2-1; 8 bases match TRBD1. The CDR3 has 15 amino acids. Per germline, CDR1 MNHEY and CDR2 SMNVEV (reference sequence). With 3 bases clipped from V and 6 bases from J, the junction kept 7 bases outside the gene matches. The CDR3 DNA sequence: TGTGCCAGCAGTTTGTATCGGCAGGGGGCCAATGAGCAGTTCTTC. Amino acids: CASSLYRQGANEQFF.

The chain employs TRBV4-1 and TRBJ2-1; tentatively, D is TRBD1 or TRBD2 (5 bases each). The CDR3 is 11 amino acids. The germline gives CDR1 MGHRA, CDR2 YSYEKL. V dropped 4 bases and J dropped 9 bases, with 7 bases sitting between them. Here the CDR3 reads CASSRGTEQFF. The CDR3 coding sequence is TGCGCCAGCAGCCGTGGGACTGAGCAGTTCTTC.

A note on this clone: The same CDR3 also results from other DNA sequences found in this sample. The chain combines TRBV5-1 with TRBJ1-1; TRBD1 is a possible D gene (5 bases). The V end was cut by 7 bases, the J end by 2 bases, with 9 bases between. The CDR3 spans 12 residues. Germline CDR1 and CDR2: SGHRS and YFSETQ. The CDR3 DNA is TGCGCCAGCCGGGACCCCAACACTGAAGCTTTCTTT. Amino acid sequence: CASRDPNTEAFF.

The rearrangement joins TRBV2 to TRBJ1-2, with D unresolved. Germline CDR1 reads SNHLY; CDR2 reads FYNNEI. The CDR3 is 15 amino acids. V was trimmed by 5 bases and J by 6 bases, leaving 19 bases between them. The CDR3 sequence is CASSIYGRESNGYTF. In nucleotides, the CDR3 is TGTGCCAGCAGTATTTACGGGAGGGAGTCCAATGGCTACACCTTC.

Comment on this clone: Other nucleotide sequences from this sample produce the same CDR3. CDR3 coding DNA: TGTGCCAGCAGCTTACTTGGGCAGGGGACCGGGGAGCTGTTTTTT. It yields the protein CASSLLGQGTGELFF. V gene TRBV7-2 combines with J gene TRBJ2-2; possible D gene TRBD1, 6 bases. CDR3 size: 15 residues. Per germline, CDR1 SGHTA and CDR2 FQGNSA. The ends were cut back, 2 bases at V and 5 bases at J, with 12 bases in the middle.

The rearrangement links TRBV7-3 to TRBJ2-7; 9 nucleotides match TRBD1. The CDR3 loop spans 16 amino acids. Germline V gene sequence: CDR1 SGHTA, CDR2 FQGTGA. With 0 bases clipped from V and 2 bases from J, the junction kept 5 bases outside the gene matches. CDR3 sequence: CASSLTGTGPAYEQYF. In DNA form, the CDR3 reads TGTGCCAGCAGCTTAACTGGGACAGGGCCTGCCTACGAGCAGTACTTC.

V gene TRBV6-5 combines with J gene TRBJ2-7; D remains ambiguous. The V end lost 6 bases, the J end lost 6 bases, and 9 bases lay between the germline ends. The CDR3 loop spans 11 amino acids. Germline V gene sequence: CDR1 MNHEY, CDR2 SVGAGI. In nucleotides, the CDR3 is TGTGCCAGCAGCCCTTTCGGCGAGCAGTACTTC. Protein product: CASSPFGEQYF.

V is TRBV30 and J is TRBJ1-1, with D maybe TRBD1 (5 bases). Germline values: CDR1 GTSNPN, CDR2 SVGIG (reference sequence). Trimming took 5 bases from V and 5 from J, leaving 9 bases between them. The CDR3 consists of 11 residues. The chain's CDR3 is CAWAGQTEAFF. In DNA form, the CDR3 reads TGTGCCTGGGCGGGGCAGACTGAAGCTTTCTTT.

This chain uses TRBV27 with TRBJ2-1; D might be TRBD1 (5 bases). The CDR3 runs 15 residues. Per germline, CDR1 MNHEY and CDR2 SMNVEV (reference sequence). The V end was cut by 4 bases, the J end by 3 bases, with 13 bases between. The CDR3 DNA reads as TGTGCCAGCAGTTCGATACAGGACGGCTACAATGAGCAGTTCTTC. Translated: CASSSIQDGYNEQFF.

Note on this clone: This sample includes further DNA sequences coding for the same CDR3. This chain joins TRBV5-1 and TRBJ2-1, with D possibly being TRBD1 or TRBD2 (5 bases each). Trimming took 2 bases from V and 4 from J, leaving 7 bases between them. Germline V gives CDR1 SGHRS, CDR2 YFSETQ. The CDR3 consists of 13 residues. As DNA, the CDR3 is TGCGCCAGCAGCTTAGGGGAGTACAATGAGCAGTTCTTC. It encodes CASSLGEYNEQFF.

The J gene is TRBJ1-1, the V gene TRBV19, with D tentatively TRBD1 (5 bases). This CDR3 has 14 amino acids. V lost 7 bases, J lost 1 base, and 13 bases lay in between. CDR1 and CDR2 from the germline V gene are LNHDA and SQIVND (reference sequence). The CDR3 sequence: CASIGGRWNTEAFF. For the CDR3, the DNA is TGTGCCAGTATTGGGGGACGGTGGAACACTGAAGCTTTCTTT.

The V gene is TRBV11-3, the J gene TRBJ2-7; 7 bases are shared with TRBD1. The V gene end was trimmed by 5 bases and the J gene end by 0 bases; junction bases not matched to a gene: 7. The CDR3 covers 15 residues. The germline V gene has CDR1 SGHNT and CDR2 YENEEA. For the CDR3, the DNA is TGTGCCAGCAGCCGTGGACAGGCGGACTCCTACGAGCAGTACTTC. This encodes CASSRGQADSYEQYF.

This chain connects TRBV7-2 to TRBJ1-4; D possibly corresponds to TRBD1 (5 bases). The V and J ends lost 5 bases and 5 bases respectively, with 12 bases between them. There are 14 residues in the CDR3. In germline, CDR1 is SGHTA, CDR2 FQGNSA. The CDR3 nucleotides are TGTGCCAGCAGCCAGGACATCGAAAATGAAAAACTGTTTTTT. This codes for CASSQDIENEKLFF.

J is TRBJ2-7 and V is TRBV7-2; tentatively, D is TRBD1 or TRBD2 (5 bases each). V was pared by 3 bases and J by 3 bases, with 12 bases between. The CDR3 spans 14 residues. Germline loops: CDR1 SGHTA, CDR2 FQGNSA. CDR3: CASSFNWGSYEQYF. In nucleotides, the CDR3 is TGTGCCAGCAGCTTTAATTGGGGGAGCTACGAGCAGTACTTC.

This clone has just a few counts. CDR3 nucleotides: TGTGCCAGCAGTCCGGGGGGTAGGCCCCAGCATTTT. Translation: CASSPGGRPQHF. The chain carries TRBV2 and TRBJ1-5; weak D call: TRBD1 (5 bases). This CDR3 region has 12 residues. Between the trimmed V and J ends, which lost 5 bases and 9 bases, there was a span of 11 bases. CDR1 and CDR2 from the germline V gene are SNHLY and FYNNEI. The full variable domain, with the rest looked up from reference TRBV2 and TRBJ1-5, is EPEVTQTPSHQVTQMGQEVILRCVPISNHLYFYWYRQILGQKVEFLVSFYNNEISEKSEIFDDQFSVERPDGSNFTLKIRSTKLEDSAMYFCASSPGGRPQHFGDGTRLSIL.

To note about this clone: Distinct nucleotide sequences in the sample also encode this CDR3. The chain employs TRBV11-3 and TRBJ2-7, with TRBD2 matching 9 bases. This CDR3 has 14 residues. The germline gives CDR1 SGHNT, CDR2 YENEEA. The junction had 7 bases not matched to a gene; V was cut back by 5 bases and J by 5 bases. The CDR3 DNA is TGTGCCAGCAGCCCTCCTCAGCGGGAGGACGAGCAGTACTTC. It encodes CASSPPQREDEQYF. Full variable domain (remainder filled in from reference TRBV11-3 and TRBJ2-7): EAGVVQSPRYKIIEKKQPVAFWCNPISGHNTLYWYLQNLGQGPELLIRYENEEAVDDSQLPKDRFSAERLKGVDSTLKIQPAELGDSAVYLCASSPPQREDEQYFGPGTRLTVT.

The DNA for the CDR3 is TGTGCCAGCAGCCAAGTTCGGCGGAGAGATGAAAAACTGTTTTTT. Residues: CASSQVRRRDEKLFF. V and J are TRBV5-5 and TRBJ1-4; D gene unclear. Trimming pared 4 bases from V and 6 bases from J, leaving 16 bases between. The CDR3 consists of 15 residues. CDR1 and CDR2 from the germline V gene are SGHKS and YYEKEE (reference sequence).

The chain has TRBV6-5 and TRBJ1-2; TRBD1 matches 7 bases. The germline gives CDR1 MNHEY, CDR2 SVGAGI. This CDR3 region has 15 residues. Unmatched junction bases numbered 8, after V lost 4 bases and J lost 3 bases. The CDR3 loop reads CASSSGTAQDYGYTF. CDR3 bases: TGTGCCAGCAGTTCCGGGACAGCTCAGGACTATGGCTACACCTTC.

The chain recombines TRBV28 with TRBJ1-2, with D possibly matching TRBD1 (5 bases). This CDR3 is 12 amino acids long. With 10 bases removed from V and 5 bases from J, the gap between germline ends came to 14 bases. Looked up from germline, CDR1 is MDHEN and CDR2 is SYDVKM. The CDR3 nucleotides are TGTGCCATCCAGCCTCCAGGGTATGGCTACACCTTC. Translated: CAIQPPGYGYTF.

Points on this clone: Relative to the germline gene, one junction end is altered; a read error may explain this. The rearrangement links TRBV5-1 to TRBJ1-3; no clear D gene. CDR3 length equals 15 residues. From germline, CDR1 is SGHRS and CDR2 YFSETQ. CDR3 in amino acids: CVSSFGSTSGNTIYF. CDR3 DNA sequence: TGCGTCAGCAGCTTTGGCAGTACTTCTGGAAACACCATATATTTT.

This sequence joins TRBV28 and TRBJ1-2, with D possibly TRBD1 on 5 matching bases. Trimming left V 5 bases short and J 0 bases short, with 13 bases between. Germline CDR1 MDHEN, CDR2 SYDVKM. The CDR3 extends over 15 amino acids. The DNA of the CDR3 is TGTGCCAGCAGTGGATCGGGGGGATCTAACTATGGCTACACCTTC. It is translated as CASSGSGGSNYGYTF.